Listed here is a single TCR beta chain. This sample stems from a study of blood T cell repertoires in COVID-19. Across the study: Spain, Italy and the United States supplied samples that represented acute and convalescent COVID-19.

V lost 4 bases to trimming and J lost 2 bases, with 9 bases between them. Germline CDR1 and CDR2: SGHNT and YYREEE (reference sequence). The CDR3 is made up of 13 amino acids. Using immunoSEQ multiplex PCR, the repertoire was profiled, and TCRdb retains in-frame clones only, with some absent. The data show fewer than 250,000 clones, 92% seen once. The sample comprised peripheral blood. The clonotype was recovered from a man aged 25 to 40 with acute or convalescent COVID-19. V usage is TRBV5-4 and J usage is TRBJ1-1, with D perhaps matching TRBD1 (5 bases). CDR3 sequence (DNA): TGTGCCAGCAGCAGCGGGGCCAACACTGAAGCTTTCTTT. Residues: CASSSGANTEAFF.